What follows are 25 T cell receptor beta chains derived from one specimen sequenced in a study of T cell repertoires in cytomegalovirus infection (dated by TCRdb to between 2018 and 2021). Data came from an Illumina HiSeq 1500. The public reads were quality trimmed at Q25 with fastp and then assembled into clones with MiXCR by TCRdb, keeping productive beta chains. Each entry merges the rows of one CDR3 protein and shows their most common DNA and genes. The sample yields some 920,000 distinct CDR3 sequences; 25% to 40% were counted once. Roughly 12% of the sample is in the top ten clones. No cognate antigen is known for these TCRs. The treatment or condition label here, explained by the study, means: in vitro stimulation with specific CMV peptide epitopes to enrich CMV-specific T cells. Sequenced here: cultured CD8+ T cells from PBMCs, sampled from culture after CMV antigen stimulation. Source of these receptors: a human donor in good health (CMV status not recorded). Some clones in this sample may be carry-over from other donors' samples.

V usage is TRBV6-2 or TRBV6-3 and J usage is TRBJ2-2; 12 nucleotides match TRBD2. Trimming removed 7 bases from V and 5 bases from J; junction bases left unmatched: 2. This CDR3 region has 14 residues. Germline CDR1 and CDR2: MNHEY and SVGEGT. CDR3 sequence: CASIGLAGTGELFF. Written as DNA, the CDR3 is TGTGCCAGCATCGGACTAGCGGGGACCGGGGAGCTGTTTTTT.

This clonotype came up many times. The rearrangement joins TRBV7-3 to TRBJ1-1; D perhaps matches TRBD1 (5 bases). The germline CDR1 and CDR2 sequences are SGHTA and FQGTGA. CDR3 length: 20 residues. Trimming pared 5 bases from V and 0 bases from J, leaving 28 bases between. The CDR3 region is CASSRGRQSPSNLMNTEAFF. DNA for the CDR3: TGTGCCAGCAGCCGAGGGAGACAGTCGCCTTCTAACCTCATGAACACTGAAGCTTTCTTT.

This chain's CDR3 is CASSYRLAYASTDTQYF. CDR3 nucleotides: TGTGCCAGCAGTTACCGCCTAGCTTACGCTAGCACAGATACGCAGTATTTT. The chain uses TRBV6-6 and TRBJ2-3, with a possible D match to TRBD2 (5 bases). The CDR3 extends over 17 amino acids. Looked up from germline, CDR1 is MNHNY and CDR2 is SVGAGI (reference sequence). The V end was cut by 2 bases, the J end by 0 bases, with 15 bases between.

CDR3 in DNA: TGTGCCAGCAGTGGAGGGTCGATCTACGAGCAGTACTTC. Translated: CASSGGSIYEQYF. The chain carries TRBV2 and TRBJ2-7; tentative D call: TRBD2 (5 bases). This CDR3 is 13 amino acids long. The V gene lost 4 bases and the J gene lost 3 bases, with 10 bases spanning the gap. CDR1 and CDR2 (germline): SNHLY, FYNNEI. The variable domain in full, completed from reference TRBV2 and TRBJ2-7, reads EPEVTQTPSHQVTQMGQEVILRCVPISNHLYFYWYRQILGQKVEFLVSFYNNEISEKSEIFDDQFSVERPDGSNFTLKIRSTKLEDSAMYFCASSGGSIYEQYFGPGTRLTVT.

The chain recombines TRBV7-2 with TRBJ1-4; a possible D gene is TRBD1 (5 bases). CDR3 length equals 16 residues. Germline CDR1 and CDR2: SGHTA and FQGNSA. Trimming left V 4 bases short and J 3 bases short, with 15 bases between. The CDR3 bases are TGTGCCAGCAGCTCGGGGAGATGGGGGGCTAATGAAAAACTGTTTTTT. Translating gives CASSSGRWGANEKLFF. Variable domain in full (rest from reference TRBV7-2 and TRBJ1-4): GAGVSQSPSNKVTEKGKDVELRCDPISGHTALYWYRQSLGQGLEFLIYFQGNSAPDKSGLPSDRFSAERTGGSVSTLTIQRTQQEDSAVYLCASSSGRWGANEKLFFGSGTQLSVL.

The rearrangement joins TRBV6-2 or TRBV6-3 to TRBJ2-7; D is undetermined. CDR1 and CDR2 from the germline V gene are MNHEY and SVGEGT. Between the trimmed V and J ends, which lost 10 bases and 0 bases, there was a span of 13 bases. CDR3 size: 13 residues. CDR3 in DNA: TGTGCCAACATAGGCCCTTACTCCTACGAGCAGTACGTC. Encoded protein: CANIGPYSYEQYV.

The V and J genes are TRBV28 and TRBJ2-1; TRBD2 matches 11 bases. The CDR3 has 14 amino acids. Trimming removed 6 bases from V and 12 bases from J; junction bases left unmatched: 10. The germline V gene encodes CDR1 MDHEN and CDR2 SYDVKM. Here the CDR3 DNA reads TGTGCCAGCAGCCCTAGGATAGCGGGGGGGCCGCAGTTCTTC. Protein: CASSPRIAGGPQFF.

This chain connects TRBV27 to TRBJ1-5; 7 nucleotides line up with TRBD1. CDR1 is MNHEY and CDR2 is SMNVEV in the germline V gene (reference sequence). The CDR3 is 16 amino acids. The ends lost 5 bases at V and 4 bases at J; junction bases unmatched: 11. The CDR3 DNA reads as TGTGCCAGCAGTAAAACGGGACAGATGACAAATCAGCCCCAGCATTTT. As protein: CASSKTGQMTNQPQHF.

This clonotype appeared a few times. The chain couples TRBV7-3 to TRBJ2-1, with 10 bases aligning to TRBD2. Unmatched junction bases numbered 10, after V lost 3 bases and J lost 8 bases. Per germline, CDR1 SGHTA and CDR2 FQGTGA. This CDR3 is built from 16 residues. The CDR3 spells CASSLPGAGGPHEQFF. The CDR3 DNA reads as TGTGCCAGCAGCTTGCCCGGAGCGGGGGGGCCCCATGAGCAGTTCTTC.

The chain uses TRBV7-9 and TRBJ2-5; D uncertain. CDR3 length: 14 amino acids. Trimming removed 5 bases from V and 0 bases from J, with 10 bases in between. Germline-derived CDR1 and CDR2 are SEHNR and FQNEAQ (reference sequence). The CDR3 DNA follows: TGTGCCAGCAGCCCGACAACGTACCAAGAGACCCAGTACTTC. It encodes CASSPTTYQETQYF.

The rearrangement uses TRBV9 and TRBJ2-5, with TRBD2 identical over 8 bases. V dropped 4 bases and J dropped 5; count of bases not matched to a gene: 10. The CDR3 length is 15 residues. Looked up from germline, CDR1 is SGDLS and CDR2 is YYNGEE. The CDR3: CASSPRSAGDETQYF. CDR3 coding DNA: TGTGCCAGCAGCCCCCGGTCAGCGGGGGATGAGACCCAGTACTTC.

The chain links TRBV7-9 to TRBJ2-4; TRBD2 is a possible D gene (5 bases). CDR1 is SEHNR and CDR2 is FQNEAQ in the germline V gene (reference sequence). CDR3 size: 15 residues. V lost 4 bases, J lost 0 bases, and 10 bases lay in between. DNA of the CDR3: TGTGCCAGCAGCTCGGGGTCTCTAGCCAAAAACATTCAGTACTTC. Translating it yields CASSSGSLAKNIQYF.

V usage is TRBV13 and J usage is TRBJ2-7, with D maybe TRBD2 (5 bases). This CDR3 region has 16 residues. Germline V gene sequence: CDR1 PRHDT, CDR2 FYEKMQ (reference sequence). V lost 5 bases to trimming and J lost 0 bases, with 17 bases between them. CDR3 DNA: TGTGCCAGCAGCGCCCAAACTAGTGAGAGCTCCTACGAGCAGTACTTC. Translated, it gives CASSAQTSESSYEQYF.

CDR3 sequence reads: CASSQSGGGGDGYTF. For the CDR3, the DNA is TGTGCCAGCAGTCAATCGGGAGGGGGAGGTGATGGCTACACCTTC. V and J are TRBV27 and TRBJ1-2, with D tentatively TRBD1 (6 bases). The germline V gene has CDR1 MNHEY and CDR2 SMNVEV (reference sequence). This CDR3 comprises 15 residues. The V end lost 5 bases, the J end lost 6 bases, and 19 bases lay between the germline ends.

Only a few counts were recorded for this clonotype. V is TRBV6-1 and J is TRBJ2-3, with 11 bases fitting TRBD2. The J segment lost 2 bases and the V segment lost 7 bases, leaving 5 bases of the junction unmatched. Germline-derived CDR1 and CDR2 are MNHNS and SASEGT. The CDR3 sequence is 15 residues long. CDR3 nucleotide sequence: TGTGCCAGCAACCTAGCGGGGGGATTCACAGATACGCAGTATTTT. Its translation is CASNLAGGFTDTQYF.

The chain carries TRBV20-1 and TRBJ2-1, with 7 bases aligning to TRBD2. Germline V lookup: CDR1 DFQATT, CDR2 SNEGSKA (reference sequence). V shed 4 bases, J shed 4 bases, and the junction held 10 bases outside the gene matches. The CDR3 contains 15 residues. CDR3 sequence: CSATPFRGDYNEQFF. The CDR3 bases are TGCAGTGCTACCCCCTTCCGGGGGGATTACAATGAGCAGTTCTTC.

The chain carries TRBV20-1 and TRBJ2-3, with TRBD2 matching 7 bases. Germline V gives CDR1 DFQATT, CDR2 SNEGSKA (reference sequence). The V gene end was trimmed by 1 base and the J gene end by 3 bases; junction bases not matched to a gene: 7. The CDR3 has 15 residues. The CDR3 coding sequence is TGCAGTGCTAGAGCCCTTGGGGGGGGGACAGATACGCAGTATTTT. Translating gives CSARALGGGTDTQYF.

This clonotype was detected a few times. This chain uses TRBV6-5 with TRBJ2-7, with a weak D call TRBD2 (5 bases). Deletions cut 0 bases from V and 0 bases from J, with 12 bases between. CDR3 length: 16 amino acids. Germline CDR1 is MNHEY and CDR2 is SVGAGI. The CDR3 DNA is TGTGCCAGCAGTTACTCAGGCGGGTTACTCTCCTACGAGCAGTACTTC. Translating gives CASSYSGGLLSYEQYF.

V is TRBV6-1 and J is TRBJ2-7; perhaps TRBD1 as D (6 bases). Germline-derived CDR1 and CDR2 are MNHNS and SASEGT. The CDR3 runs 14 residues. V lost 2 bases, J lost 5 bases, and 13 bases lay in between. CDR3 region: CASSERTGSDEQYF. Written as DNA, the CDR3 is TGTGCCAGCAGTGAACGCACAGGGTCTGACGAGCAGTACTTC.

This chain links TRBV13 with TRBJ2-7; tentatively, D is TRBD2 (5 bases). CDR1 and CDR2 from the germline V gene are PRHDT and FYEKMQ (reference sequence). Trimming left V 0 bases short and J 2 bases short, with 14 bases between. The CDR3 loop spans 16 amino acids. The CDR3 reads CASSLGGAGPAYEQYF. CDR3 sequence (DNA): TGTGCCAGCAGCTTAGGGGGCGCGGGTCCAGCCTACGAGCAGTACTTC.

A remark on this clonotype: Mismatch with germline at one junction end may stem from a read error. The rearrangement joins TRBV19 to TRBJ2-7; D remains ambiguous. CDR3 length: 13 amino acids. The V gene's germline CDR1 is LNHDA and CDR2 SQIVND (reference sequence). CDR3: CVSSITLSYEQYF. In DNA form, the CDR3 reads TGTGTCAGTAGTATTACCCTCTCCTACGAGCAGTACTTC.

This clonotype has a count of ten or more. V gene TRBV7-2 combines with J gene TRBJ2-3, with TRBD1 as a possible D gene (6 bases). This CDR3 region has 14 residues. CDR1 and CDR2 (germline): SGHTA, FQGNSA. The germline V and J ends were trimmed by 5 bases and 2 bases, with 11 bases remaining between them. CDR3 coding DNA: TGTGCCAGCAGCCCCGACAGGTACACAGATACGCAGTATTTT. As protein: CASSPDRYTDTQYF. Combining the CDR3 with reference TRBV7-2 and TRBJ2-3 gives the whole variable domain GAGVSQSPSNKVTEKGKDVELRCDPISGHTALYWYRQSLGQGLEFLIYFQGNSAPDKSGLPSDRFSAERTGGSVSTLTIQRTQQEDSAVYLCASSPDRYTDTQYFGPGTRLTVL.

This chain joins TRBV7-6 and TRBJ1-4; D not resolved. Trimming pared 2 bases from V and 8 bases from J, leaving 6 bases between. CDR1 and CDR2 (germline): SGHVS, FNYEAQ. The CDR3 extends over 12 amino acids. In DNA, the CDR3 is TGTGCCAGCAGCTTACGTGTGGAAAAACTGTTTTTT. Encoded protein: CASSLRVEKLFF.

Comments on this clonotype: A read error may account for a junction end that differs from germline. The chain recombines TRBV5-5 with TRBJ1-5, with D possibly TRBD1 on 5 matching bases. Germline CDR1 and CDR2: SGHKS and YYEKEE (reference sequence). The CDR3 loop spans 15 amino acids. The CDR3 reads CASSLDHSFRDYGIF. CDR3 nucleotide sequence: TGTGCCAGCAGCTTGGACCATTCTTTCCGGGACTACGGCATTTTT.

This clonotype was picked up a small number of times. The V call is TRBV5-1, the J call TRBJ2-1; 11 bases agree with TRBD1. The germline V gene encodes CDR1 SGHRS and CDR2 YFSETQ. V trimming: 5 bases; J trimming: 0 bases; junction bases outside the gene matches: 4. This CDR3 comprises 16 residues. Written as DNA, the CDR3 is TGCGCCAGCAGTTTCGGGACAGGGGGCTCCTACAATGAGCAGTTCTTC. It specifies CASSFGTGGSYNEQFF.